The present T cell receptor beta chain was sequenced within a study of blood T cell repertoires in COVID-19. The CDR3 length is 13 residues. V lost 5 bases and J 5 bases, leaving 15 bases between the germline ends. From germline, CDR1 is SQVTM and CDR2 ANQGSEA. The data were produced by immunoSEQ multiplex PCR, yet TCRdb's version contains in-frame clones alone and is incomplete. The sample yields fewer than 150,000 clones, less than 85% seen once. This rearrangement joins TRBV29-1 to TRBJ1-1; possibly TRBD1 for D (5 bases). The TCR comes from a human donor in a cohort sampled during active COVID-19. Input material: peripheral blood. The CDR3 coding sequence is TGCAGCGTTCAAGTGGGGCTGGGGACTGAAGCTTTCTTT. Translation gives CSVQVGLGTEAFF.